Reported below is one T cell receptor beta chain. It has no known antigen specificity. These data come from a study of monozygotic twins with inflammatory bowel disease (dated 2019 in TCRdb). For context, the study as a whole: A total of roughly 28 monozygotic twin pairs were included in the full study, comprising nine German pairs (four IBD-concordant, five IBD-discordant) and 19 IBD-discordant Danish pairs. Each individual had, on average, about 151 000 unique TCRalpha sequences and 181 000 unique TCRbeta sequences available for analysis. The search for disease-associated traits relied mainly on comparing IBD patients with their genetically identical healthy co-twins within discordant pairs.

From cysteine to phenylalanine, the CDR3 is 15 amino acids long. Only the protein is available. As encoded in the germline V gene, CDR1 is KGHDR while CDR2 is SFDVKD. The investigation overall reported the following: The analysis was unable to tell apart different T cell subtypes. IBD patients shared fewer clonotypes with other individuals than healthy twins did, most markedly in patients showing signs of disease activity. Repertoire similarity did not differ between concordant and discordant twins, which could be due to limited statistical power. IBD patients had lower TCRbeta repertoire diversity, measured by the inverse Simpson index, than their healthy co-twins. The results gave no support for a single strong signal or clonotype linked to IBD. Because patients received different immunosuppressive treatments, the repertoires may have picked up extra background noise and variability between individuals.

The library relied on 5' RACE. For each TCR library, approximately 3,700 ng of total RNA was used. For each sample, cDNA synthesis was carried out in eight separate reactions using SMARTScribe reverse transcriptase. During cDNA synthesis, unique molecular identifiers containing a 6-nucleotide sample barcode were introduced by template switching. Two nested PCRs of about 15 and 9 cycles amplified the TCRalpha and TCRbeta cDNA, and bead purification followed each PCR. Before amplification, the cDNA was both treated with uracil DNA-glycosylase and purified with the QIAquick PCR purification kit. The second PCR was the step at which Illumina TruSeq-compatible adapters and sample-specific barcodes were added. Library quality and concentration were checked on TapeStation and Qubit, and libraries were pooled at 4.5 to 5.5 ng each. Pooled libraries were sequenced on an Illumina HiSeq2500 single-index Rapid Run with 2 x 100 bp reads and custom sequencing primers. The paper's processing steps were these. UMI-based consensus assembly with MiGEC version 1.2.6 was used to correct PCR and sequencing errors. MiXCR version 2.1.1 was used to carry out V(D)J alignment, clonotype assembly and CDR3 extraction. To normalise gene usage, clonotype sharing and MAIT/NKT TCR abundance, the analysis used the top 1000, 10 000 and 20 000 clonotypes per sample. Diversity was computed as the inverse Simpson index with the vegan R package after downsampling to 27 000 UMIs. Paired Mann-Whitney U tests were applied to discordant twin pairs, and Benjamini-Hochberg correction was used for multiple testing. TCRdb reprocessed the reads and lists each CDR3 protein sequence as a single entry, with no DNA. The V and J calls come from TCRdb's annotation, not from the publication. This sample's table contains about 130,000 distinct CDR3 sequences. Of the sample, 0.95% to 1.5% falls within the top ten clones.

From each donor, an approximately 2.3 ml peripheral blood sample was collected into PAXgene tubes and kept at -80 degrees C. Without T cell sorting, total RNA was isolated from whole blood using the PAXgene blood miRNA kit on an automated QIAcube. Peripheral blood from monozygotic twin pairs, either concordant or discordant for inflammatory bowel disease, underwent deep TCRalpha and TCRbeta repertoire profiling that used unique molecular barcoding. Smoking habits were recorded for all twin pairs, and individuals were classified as current, former or never smokers. Sequencing was carried out using blood. This clonotype originated in a human donor with ulcerative colitis or Crohn's disease, or a healthy co-twin of an affected twin (not recorded which). The V and J genes are TRBV24-1 and TRBJ2-7; TCRdb indicates TRBD2, and absent DNA this call remains unverified. The CDR3 loop reads CATSDPRGLIPRQYF.